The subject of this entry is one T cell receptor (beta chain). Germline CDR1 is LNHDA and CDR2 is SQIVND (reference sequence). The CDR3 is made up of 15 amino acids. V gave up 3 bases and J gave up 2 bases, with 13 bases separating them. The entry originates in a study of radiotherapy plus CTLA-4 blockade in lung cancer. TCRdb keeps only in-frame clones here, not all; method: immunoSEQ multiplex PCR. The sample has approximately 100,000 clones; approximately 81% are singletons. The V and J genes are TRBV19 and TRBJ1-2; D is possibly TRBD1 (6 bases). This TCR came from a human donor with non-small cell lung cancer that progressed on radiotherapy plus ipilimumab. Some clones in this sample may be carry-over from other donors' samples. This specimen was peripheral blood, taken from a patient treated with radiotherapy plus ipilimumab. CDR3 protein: CASSITGFGNYGYTF. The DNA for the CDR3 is TGTGCCAGTAGTATCACAGGGTTTGGAAACTATGGCTACACCTTC.